Each of the 2 T cell receptor beta chains below was sequenced from the same sample in a study of metastatic and nonmetastatic thyroid tumors. TCRdb re-clonotyped the PCR reads through MiXCR. The data contain tens of thousands of clones, roughly 22% of them seen just once; the ten biggest clones take up 9% to 15%. No patient received treatment before thyroid surgery. Sequencing input: tumor tissue. Receptors were obtained from a female donor with papillary thyroid cancer or a benign thyroid nodule (not recorded which). Some clones in this sample may be carry-over from other donors' samples.

This rearrangement joins TRBV11-2 to TRBJ2-1; TRBD2 might be the D (5 bases). The CDR3 has 17 residues. Trimming took off 2 bases at V and 3 bases at J, with 17 bases between the two ends. The germline V gene encodes CDR1 SGHAT and CDR2 FQNNGV. The CDR3 region is CASSLRGLASVYNEQFF. For the CDR3, the DNA is TGTGCCAGCAGCTTACGAGGTTTAGCGAGTGTCTACAATGAGCAGTTCTTC. The full variable domain, in which reference TRBV11-2 and TRBJ2-1 provide the parts outside the CDR3, is EAGVAQSPRYKIIEKRQSVAFWCNPISGHATLYWYQQILGQGPKLLIQFQNNGVVDDSQLPKDRFSAERLKGVDSTLKIQPAKLEDSAVYLCASSLRGLASVYNEQFFGPGTRLTVL.

This clone appeared many times. The chain has TRBV10-1 and TRBJ2-7; D gene unclear. This CDR3 has 13 amino acids. The V end lost 4 bases, the J end lost 0 bases, and 7 bases lay between the germline ends. The germline V gene has CDR1 WNHNN and CDR2 SYGVQD (reference sequence). This CDR3 is CASSGGSSYEQYF. The CDR3 DNA sequence: TGCGCCAGCAGTGGGGGTAGCTCCTACGAGCAGTACTTC.